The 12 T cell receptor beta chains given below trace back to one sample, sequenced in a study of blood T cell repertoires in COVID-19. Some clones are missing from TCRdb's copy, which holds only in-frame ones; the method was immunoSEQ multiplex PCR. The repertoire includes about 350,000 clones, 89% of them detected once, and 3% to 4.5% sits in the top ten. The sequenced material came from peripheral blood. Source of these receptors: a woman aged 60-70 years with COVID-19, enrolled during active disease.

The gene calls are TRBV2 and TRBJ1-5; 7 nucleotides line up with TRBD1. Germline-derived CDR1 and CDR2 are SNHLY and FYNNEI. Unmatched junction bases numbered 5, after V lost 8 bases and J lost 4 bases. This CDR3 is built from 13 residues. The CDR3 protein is CASGQESNQPQHF. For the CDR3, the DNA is TGTGCCAGCGGACAGGAGAGTAATCAGCCCCAGCATTTT.

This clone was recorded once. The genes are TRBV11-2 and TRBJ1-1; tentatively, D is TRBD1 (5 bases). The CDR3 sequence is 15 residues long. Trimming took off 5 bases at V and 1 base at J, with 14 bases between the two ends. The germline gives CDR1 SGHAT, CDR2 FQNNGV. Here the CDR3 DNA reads TGTGCCAGCAGCCCCCAGGGCAGGAGGAACACTGAAGCTTTCTTT. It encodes CASSPQGRRNTEAFF.

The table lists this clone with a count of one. CDR3 sequence (DNA): TGTGCCATCAAAGTCAGGACAGGGAGCTATGGCTACACCTTC. Translating gives CAIKVRTGSYGYTF. This sequence joins TRBV10-3 and TRBJ1-2; 8 bases line up with TRBD1. The trim removed 7 bases at V and 4 bases at J, leaving 8 bases unmatched. In germline, CDR1 is ENHRY, CDR2 SYGVKD. There are 14 residues in the CDR3.

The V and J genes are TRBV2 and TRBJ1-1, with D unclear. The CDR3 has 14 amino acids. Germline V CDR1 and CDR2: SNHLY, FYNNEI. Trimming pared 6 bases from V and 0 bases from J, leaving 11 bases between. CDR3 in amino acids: CASSSGSMNTEAFF. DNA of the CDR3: TGTGCCAGCAGCTCCGGGAGTATGAACACTGAAGCTTTCTTT. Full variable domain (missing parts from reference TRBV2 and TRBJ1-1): EPEVTQTPSHQVTQMGQEVILRCVPISNHLYFYWYRQILGQKVEFLVSFYNNEISEKSEIFDDQFSVERPDGSNFTLKIRSTKLEDSAMYFCASSSGSMNTEAFFGQGTRLTVV.

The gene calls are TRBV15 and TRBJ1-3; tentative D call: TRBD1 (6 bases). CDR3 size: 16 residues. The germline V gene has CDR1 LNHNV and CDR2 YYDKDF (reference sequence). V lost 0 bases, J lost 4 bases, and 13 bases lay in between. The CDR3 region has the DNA TGTGCCACCAGCAGAGATACAGGGTCGGACGGAAACACCATATATTTT. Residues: CATSRDTGSDGNTIYF.

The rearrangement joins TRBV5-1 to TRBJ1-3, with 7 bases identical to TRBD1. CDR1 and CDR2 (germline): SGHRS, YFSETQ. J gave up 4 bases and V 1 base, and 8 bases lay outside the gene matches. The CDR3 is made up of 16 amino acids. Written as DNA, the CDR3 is TGCGCCAGCAGCTTGATCCCGGGGACAGACGGAAACACCATATATTTT. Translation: CASSLIPGTDGNTIYF.

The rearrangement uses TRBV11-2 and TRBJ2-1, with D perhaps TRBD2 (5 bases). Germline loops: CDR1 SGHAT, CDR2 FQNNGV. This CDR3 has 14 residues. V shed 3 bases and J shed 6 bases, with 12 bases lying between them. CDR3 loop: CASSLRRGINEQFF. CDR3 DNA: TGTGCCAGCAGCTTGCGGAGAGGGATCAATGAGCAGTTCTTC.

CDR3: CASSLGQGKSYEQYF. The CDR3 coding sequence is TGCGCCAGCAGCCTGGGACAGGGAAAATCCTACGAGCAGTACTTC. The chain employs TRBV4-1 and TRBJ2-7, with TRBD1 identical over 9 bases. This CDR3 has 15 amino acids. The trim removed 4 bases at V and 1 base at J, leaving 5 bases unmatched. The germline gives CDR1 MGHRA, CDR2 YSYEKL.

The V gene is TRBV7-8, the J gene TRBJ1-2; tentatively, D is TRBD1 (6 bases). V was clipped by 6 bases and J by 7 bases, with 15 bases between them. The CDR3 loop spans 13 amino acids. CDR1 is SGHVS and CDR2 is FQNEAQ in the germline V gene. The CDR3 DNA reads TGTGCCAGCAGTCCCCCGGGGGGCTTTGGCTACACCTTC. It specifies CASSPPGGFGYTF.

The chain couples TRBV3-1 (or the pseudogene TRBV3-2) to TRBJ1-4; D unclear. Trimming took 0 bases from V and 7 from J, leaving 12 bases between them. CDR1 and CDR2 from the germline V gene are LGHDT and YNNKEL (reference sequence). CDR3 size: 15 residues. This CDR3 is CASSQDGRVAEKLFF. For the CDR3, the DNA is TGTGCCAGCAGCCAAGATGGGAGGGTGGCTGAAAAACTGTTTTTT.

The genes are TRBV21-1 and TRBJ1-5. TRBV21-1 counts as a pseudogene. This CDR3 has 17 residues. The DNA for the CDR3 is TGTGCCAGCAGCAAAGCGGAGGGCAGTAAACTTAATCAGCCCCAGCATTTT. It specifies CASSKAEGSKLNQPQHF.

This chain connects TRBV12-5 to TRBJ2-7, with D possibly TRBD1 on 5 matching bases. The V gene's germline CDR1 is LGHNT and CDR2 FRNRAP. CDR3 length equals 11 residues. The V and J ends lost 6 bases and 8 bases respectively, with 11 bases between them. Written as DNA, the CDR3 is TGTGCTAGTGGGGAAGGGGTCCAGCAGTACTTC. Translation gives CASGEGVQQYF.